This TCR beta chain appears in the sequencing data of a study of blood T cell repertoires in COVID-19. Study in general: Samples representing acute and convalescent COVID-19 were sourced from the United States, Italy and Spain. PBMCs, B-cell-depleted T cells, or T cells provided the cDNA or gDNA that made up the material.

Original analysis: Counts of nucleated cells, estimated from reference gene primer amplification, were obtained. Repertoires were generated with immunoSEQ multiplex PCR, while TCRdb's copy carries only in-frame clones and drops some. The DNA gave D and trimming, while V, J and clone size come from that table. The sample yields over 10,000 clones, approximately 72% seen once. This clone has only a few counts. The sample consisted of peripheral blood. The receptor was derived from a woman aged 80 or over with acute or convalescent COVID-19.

The CDR3: CAITREGSGTGELFF. CDR3 in DNA: TGTGCCATCACCCGGGAAGGTTCGGGGACCGGGGAGCTGTTTTTT. The chain carries TRBV10-3 and TRBJ2-2; D possibly corresponds to TRBD2 (5 bases). The germline V and J ends were trimmed by 7 bases and 5 bases, with 17 bases remaining between them. The CDR3 extends over 15 amino acids. Per germline, CDR1 ENHRY and CDR2 SYGVKD.